Reported below is one TCR beta chain. This specimen belongs to a study of shared clonotypes between healthy human individuals. Once extracted for a subset, genomic DNA was divided evenly among several immunoSEQ plates. Approximately 220 ng DNA, 25,000 to 30,000 T cell genomes, went into each sorted-subset replicate PCR. TCRdb's table, derived via immunoSEQ multiplex PCR, lists solely in-frame clones and lacks some. The sample lists about 2.4 million clones; 93% were seen once. A split of CD4+ cells into CD45RA+ naive and CD45RA-negative memory subsets was performed. The CDR3 totals 16 residues. V lost 5 bases and J lost 2; bases outside the gene matches: 10. Germline CDR1 SGHAT, CDR2 FQNNGV.

Sequenced material: naive CD4+ T cells from PBMCs. Specified subset: CD45RA+ positively selected. The V call is TRBV11-2, the J call TRBJ2-5; 8 bases align to TRBD2. This TCR derives from a man younger than 35 in good health. Some clones in this sample may be carry-over from other donors' samples. CDR3 sequence (DNA): TGTGCCAGCAGCACCTTTTCGGCGGGGGGTCAAGAGACCCAGTACTTC. Translating gives CASSTFSAGGQETQYF.